The 22 T cell receptor beta chains listed next were all sequenced from one sample in a study of beta chain features in type 1 diabetes. Expressed TCRB transcripts were sequenced after all isolated RNA was converted to cDNA. Repertoires were generated with immunoSEQ multiplex PCR, while TCRdb's copy carries only in-frame clones and drops some. The sample includes 350,000 to 450,000 clones, about 15% of them seen just once. The sequenced sample consisted of naive CD4+ T cells from blood. The receptors derive from a woman younger than 35 in good health.

The chain links TRBV30 to TRBJ1-2; TRBD1 matches at 7 bases. This CDR3 spans 15 amino acids. V trimming: 4 bases; J trimming: 7 bases; junction bases outside the gene matches: 15. Looked up from germline, CDR1 is GTSNPN and CDR2 is SVGIG (reference sequence). Here the CDR3 DNA reads TGTGCCTGGACCGGGACAGTTGCCTTTGGCGCTGGCTACACCTTC. Encoded protein: CAWTGTVAFGAGYTF.

This clone was counted between two and nine times. The gene calls are TRBV9 and TRBJ2-5; the match to TRBD2 covers 14 bases. In germline, CDR1 is SGDLS, CDR2 YYNGEE. This CDR3 spans 15 amino acids. V shed 4 bases, J shed 5 bases, and the junction held 4 bases outside the gene matches. The CDR3 spells CASSTRLAGGETQYF. In DNA form, the CDR3 reads TGTGCCAGCAGCACTCGACTAGCGGGAGGGGAGACCCAGTACTTC.

The V and J genes are TRBV7-9 and TRBJ1-1; no reliable D call. This CDR3 is built from 14 residues. The V end was cut by 2 bases, the J end by 8 bases, with 15 bases between. Germline loops: CDR1 SEHNR, CDR2 FQNEAQ (reference sequence). The CDR3 sequence: CASSLLAVDKEAFF. DNA for the CDR3: TGTGCCAGCAGCTTACTTGCGGTAGATAAGGAAGCTTTCTTT.

The CDR3 nucleotides are TGTGCCAGTAGTTCCGCCGGGACAGGAGAGGGCTACACCTTC. It translates to CASSSAGTGEGYTF. The chain has TRBV19 and TRBJ1-2; 8 nucleotides agree with TRBD1. The CDR3 consists of 14 residues. The junction had 10 bases not matched to a gene; V was cut back by 5 bases and J by 8 bases. Germline CDR1 LNHDA, CDR2 SQIVND (reference sequence).

This clone occurred a few times. The rearrangement uses TRBV29-1 and TRBJ1-1; TRBD1 might be the D (6 bases). The CDR3 sequence is 13 residues long. From germline, CDR1 is SQVTM and CDR2 ANQGSEA. The ends were cut back, 6 bases at V and 1 base at J, with 12 bases in the middle. In DNA form, the CDR3 reads TGCAGCGTGACGGGGGGCGGGAACACTGAAGCTTTCTTT. This codes for CSVTGGGNTEAFF.

This clone was found a few times. The chain combines TRBV4-1 with TRBJ1-1; the match to TRBD1 covers 8 bases. Germline V gene sequence: CDR1 MGHRA, CDR2 YSYEKL. J was trimmed by 4 bases and V by 3 bases; bases with no gene match: 4. The CDR3 covers 14 residues. This CDR3 is CASSHQGAGTEAFF. The CDR3 DNA reads TGCGCCAGCAGCCACCAGGGGGCCGGCACTGAAGCTTTCTTT.

The chain links TRBV18 to TRBJ2-5; 12 bases agree with TRBD2. Trimming took 5 bases from V and 4 from J; bases not matched to a gene: 5. Germline loops: CDR1 KGHSH, CDR2 LQKENI. This CDR3 has 15 residues. DNA for the CDR3: TGTGCCAGCTCAGCTCTAGCGGGAGGGCGAGAGACCCAGTACTTC. This gives the protein CASSALAGGRETQYF.

The chain couples TRBV28 to TRBJ2-1; the match to TRBD2 covers 7 bases. V trimming: 6 bases; J trimming: 6 bases; junction bases outside the gene matches: 14. Germline CDR1 MDHEN, CDR2 SYDVKM. The CDR3 is 16 amino acids. CDR3 bases: TGTGCCAGCAGCCTCAGCGCGGGAGAAGGACGCAATGAGCAGTTCTTC. This codes for CASSLSAGEGRNEQFF.

V usage is TRBV28 and J usage is TRBJ1-1; D is perhaps TRBD1 (5 bases). The CDR3 covers 15 residues. Trimming pared 4 bases from V and 1 base from J, leaving 13 bases between. Germline lookup yields CDR1 MDHEN and CDR2 SYDVKM. The CDR3: CASSSTGTSNTEAFF. CDR3 DNA: TGTGCCAGCAGTTCCACCGGGACTTCGAACACTGAAGCTTTCTTT.

This clone has more than one count but fewer than ten. The genes are TRBV9 and TRBJ2-4, with 11 bases matching TRBD2. V lost 4 bases to trimming and J lost 3 bases; unmatched junction nucleotides: 6. This CDR3 has 16 amino acids. The germline CDR1 and CDR2 sequences are SGDLS and YYNGEE. This CDR3 reads CASSKELAGVKNIQYF. CDR3 DNA sequence: TGTGCCAGCAGCAAGGAACTAGCGGGAGTCAAAAACATTCAGTACTTC.

This clone was seen a few times. The V call is TRBV27, the J call TRBJ2-1; D is perhaps TRBD1 (6 bases). V was shortened by 4 bases and J by 10 bases, with 17 bases between the two germline ends. The CDR3 totals 14 residues. CDR1 is MNHEY and CDR2 is SMNVEV in the germline V gene (reference sequence). The CDR3: CASSSAGETREQFF. DNA of the CDR3: TGTGCCAGCAGTTCGGCAGGGGAAACCAGAGAGCAGTTCTTC.

In this sample, this clone turned up a few times. The chain recombines TRBV7-2 with TRBJ2-5, with 11 bases that match TRBD2. Germline V gene lookup returns CDR1 SGHTA and CDR2 FQGNSA. This CDR3 comprises 15 residues. The V and J ends lost 7 bases and 5 bases, in that order; junction bases with no gene match: 9. Here the CDR3 DNA reads TGTGCCAGCACCTTCGGTCCTAGCGGGAGGGAGACCCAGTACTTC. It codes for CASTFGPSGRETQYF.

This clone was found a few times. J is TRBJ1-2 and V is TRBV9; 7 nucleotides line up with TRBD1. Per the germline V gene, CDR1 is SGDLS and CDR2 is YYNGEE. V lost 3 bases and J lost 5; bases outside the gene matches: 4. CDR3 size: 13 residues. The CDR3 bases are TGTGCCAGCAGCGGACAGGGAAGGTATGGCTACACCTTC. Protein product: CASSGQGRYGYTF.

This chain connects TRBV7-9 to TRBJ2-1, with a possible D match to TRBD1 (6 bases). The CDR3 extends over 14 amino acids. Trimming removed 4 bases from V and 5 bases from J, with 12 bases in between. Germline CDR1 reads SEHNR; CDR2 reads FQNEAQ (reference sequence). Written as DNA, the CDR3 is TGTGCCAGCAGCTACAGGGACGGACACAATGAGCAGTTCTTC. This codes for CASSYRDGHNEQFF.

This clone was seen a few times. The gene calls are TRBV29-1 and TRBJ1-2; tentatively, D is TRBD1 (5 bases). Germline V gene sequence: CDR1 SQVTM, CDR2 ANQGSEA. V was clipped by 0 bases and J by 4 bases, with 9 bases between them. This CDR3 contains 13 residues. The CDR3 region is CSVEDAGRYGYTF. Written as DNA, the CDR3 is TGCAGCGTTGAAGATGCAGGGCGCTATGGCTACACCTTC.

V usage is TRBV6-6 and J usage is TRBJ1-1; D may be TRBD1 (5 bases). The length of the CDR3 is 15 residues. V was cut by 7 bases and J by 0 bases, with 15 bases left in between. Germline V gene sequence: CDR1 MNHNY, CDR2 SVGAGI (reference sequence). The CDR3 region is CASTPDSNMNTEAFF. The CDR3 coding sequence is TGTGCCAGCACTCCCGACAGCAACATGAACACTGAAGCTTTCTTT.

This CDR3 is CASSQGAVPTYNEQFF. In nucleotides, the CDR3 is TGCGCCAGCAGCCAAGGGGCAGTCCCAACCTACAATGAGCAGTTCTTC. The V gene is TRBV4-3, the J gene TRBJ2-1; the D is unclear. Trimming shortened V by 1 base and J by 2 bases, and 12 bases separated the two germline ends. This CDR3 region has 16 residues. Germline V gene data show CDR1 as LGHNA and CDR2 as YSLEER.

This sequence joins TRBV30 and TRBJ2-1, with TRBD1 as a possible D gene (5 bases). Germline V gene data show CDR1 as GTSNPN and CDR2 as SVGIG (reference sequence). The germline V and J ends were trimmed by 2 bases and 3 bases, with 14 bases remaining between them. The CDR3 loop spans 15 amino acids. CDR3 nucleotide sequence: TGTGCCTGGAGTCGAAGGGGCAGTGGCTACAATGAGCAGTTCTTC. This translates into CAWSRRGSGYNEQFF.

This clone was detected only a few times. The rearrangement joins TRBV20-1 to TRBJ2-3; a weak D match, TRBD1 (6 bases). CDR1 and CDR2 from the germline V gene are DFQATT and SNEGSKA (reference sequence). The CDR3 has 11 residues. With 2 bases removed from V and 11 bases from J, the gap between germline ends came to 11 bases. CDR3 in DNA: TGCAGTGCTAGAAACAGGGTTATGCAGTATTTT. This gives the protein CSARNRVMQYF.

The rearrangement uses TRBV11-2 and TRBJ2-1; TRBD2 matches at 7 bases. Germline CDR1 and CDR2: SGHAT and FQNNGV. V shed 4 bases and J 5 bases; nucleotides not matched to a gene: 8. This CDR3 region has 15 residues. CDR3 in amino acids: CASSSRPSGNNEQFF. In nucleotides, the CDR3 is TGTGCCAGCAGCTCCCGGCCTAGCGGCAACAATGAGCAGTTCTTC.

The sample holds a few counts of this clone. The chain recombines TRBV5-4 with TRBJ1-5; D uncertain. Germline V gives CDR1 SGHNT, CDR2 YYREEE (reference sequence). CDR3 length: 14 residues. V lost 2 bases to trimming and J lost 3 bases, with 9 bases between them. CDR3 amino acids: CASSFEDSNQPQHF. The CDR3 DNA reads as TGTGCCAGCAGCTTCGAGGACTCCAATCAGCCCCAGCATTTT.

This clone was found a few times. The gene calls are TRBV19 and TRBJ2-5; 8 bases agree with TRBD2. CDR1 LNHDA and CDR2 SQIVND come from the germline V gene (reference sequence). The length of the CDR3 is 15 residues. Trimming at V came to 5 bases and at J to 1 base, leaving 6 bases not matched to a gene. In DNA, the CDR3 is TGTGCCAGTAGTGGGCAACTAGCGGCCCAAGAGACCCAGTACTTC. Its protein is CASSGQLAAQETQYF.